This T cell receptor beta chain was recovered during a study of blood T cell repertoires in COVID-19. At the level of the study: From T cells, B-cell-depleted T cells, or PBMCs came the material, which was cDNA or gDNA.

Trimming shortened V by 5 bases and J by 2 bases, and 13 bases separated the two germline ends. The CDR3 is 15 amino acids. From germline, CDR1 is SGHTA and CDR2 FQGNSA. Comment on this clone: Within the sample, other DNA sequences also encode this same CDR3.

Original methodology: It was from reference gene primer amplification that nucleated cell counts were estimated. TCRdb keeps only in-frame clones here, not all; method: immunoSEQ multiplex PCR. D and trimming come from the DNA, and the V and J calls and clone size come from that table. The sample lists under 350,000 clones, about 89% occurring once. The clonotype comes from a man aged 50-59 years with acute or convalescent COVID-19. The V call is TRBV7-2, the J call TRBJ2-1; perhaps TRBD1 as D (6 bases). Sample: peripheral blood. The CDR3 spells CASSPDRGPYNEQFF. CDR3 nucleotide sequence: TGTGCCAGCAGCCCGGACAGAGGACCCTACAATGAGCAGTTCTTC.